This record looks at one T cell receptor (beta chain) sequence and its context. TCRdb itself ran the 5' RACE reads through MiXCR, one entry per CDR3 protein. This sample has 100,000 to 120,000 distinct CDR3 sequences, with about a fifth found just once. The source of the sample is a study of T-cell memory formation after mild COVID-19. Trimming shortened V by 0 bases and J by 0 bases, and 10 bases separated the two germline ends. CDR3 length equals 16 residues. Germline V lookup: CDR1 MGHRA, CDR2 YSYEKL. This chain joins TRBV4-1 and TRBJ2-3, with unresolved D. The sequenced material came from PBMCs or a T cell subset sorted from them (not recorded which). This sequence was found in a man between 18 and 35 years old who had mild COVID-19 (a few samples of this study predate the infection). Cell type and time point are not known. DNA of the CDR3: TGCGCCAGCAGCCAAGATCTACCCTTTAGCACAGATACGCAGTATTTT. Its translation is CASSQDLPFSTDTQYF.